This T cell receptor beta chain came from a study of blood T cell repertoires in COVID-19. The CDR3 sequence is 15 residues long. Germline assignment: CDR1 SNHLY and CDR2 FYNNEI. Trimming stripped 4 bases from V and 4 bases from J, with 16 bases between. Profiling relied on immunoSEQ multiplex PCR, and the TCRdb table lists in-frame clones only, not all of them. The sample yields tens of thousands of clones, approximately 88% seen once. The sequence was collected from a man aged 60-69 years with COVID-19, enrolled during active disease. The J gene is TRBJ1-2, the V gene TRBV2, with D tentatively TRBD1 (5 bases). What was sequenced was peripheral blood. Here the CDR3 reads CASSVGPAGIYGYTF. As DNA, the CDR3 is TGTGCCAGCAGTGTGGGGCCGGCGGGAATCTATGGCTACACCTTC.